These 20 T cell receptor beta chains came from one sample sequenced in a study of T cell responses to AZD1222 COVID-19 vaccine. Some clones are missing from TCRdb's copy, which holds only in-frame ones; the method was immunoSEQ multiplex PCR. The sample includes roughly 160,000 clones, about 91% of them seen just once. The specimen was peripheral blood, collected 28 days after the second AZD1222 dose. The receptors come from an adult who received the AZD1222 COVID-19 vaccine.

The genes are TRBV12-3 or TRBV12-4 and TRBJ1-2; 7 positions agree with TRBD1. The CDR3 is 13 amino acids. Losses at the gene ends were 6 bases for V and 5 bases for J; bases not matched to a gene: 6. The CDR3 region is CASSPGQSYGYTF. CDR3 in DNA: TGTGCCAGCAGCCCGGGACAGTCGTATGGCTACACCTTC.

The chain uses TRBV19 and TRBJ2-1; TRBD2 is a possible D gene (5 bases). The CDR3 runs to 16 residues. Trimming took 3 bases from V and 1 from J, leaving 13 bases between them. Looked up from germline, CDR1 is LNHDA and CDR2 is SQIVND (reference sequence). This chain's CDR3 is CASSMLTRWSYNEQFF. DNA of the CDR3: TGTGCCAGTAGTATGCTTACTAGATGGTCCTACAATGAGCAGTTCTTC.

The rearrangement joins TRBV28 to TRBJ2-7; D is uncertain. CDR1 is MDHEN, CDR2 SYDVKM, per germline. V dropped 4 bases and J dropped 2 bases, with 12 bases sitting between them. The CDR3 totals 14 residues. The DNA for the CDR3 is TGTGCCAGCAGTTCCGGCTCCTTAACCTACGAGCAGTACTTC. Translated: CASSSGSLTYEQYF.

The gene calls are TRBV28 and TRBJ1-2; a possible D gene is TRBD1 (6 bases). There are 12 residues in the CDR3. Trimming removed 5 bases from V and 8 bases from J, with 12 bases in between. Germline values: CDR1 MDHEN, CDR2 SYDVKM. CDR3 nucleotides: TGTGCCAGCAGTCGAGACAGGAGGGGCTACACCTTC. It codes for CASSRDRRGYTF.

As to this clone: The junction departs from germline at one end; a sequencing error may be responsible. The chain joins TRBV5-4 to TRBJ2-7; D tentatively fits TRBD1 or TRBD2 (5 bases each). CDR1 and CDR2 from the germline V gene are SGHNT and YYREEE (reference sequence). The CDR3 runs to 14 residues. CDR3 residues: CASSFVGVEGRDLF. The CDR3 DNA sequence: TGTGCCAGCAGCTTCGTGGGGGTTGAAGGACGAGACCTATTC.

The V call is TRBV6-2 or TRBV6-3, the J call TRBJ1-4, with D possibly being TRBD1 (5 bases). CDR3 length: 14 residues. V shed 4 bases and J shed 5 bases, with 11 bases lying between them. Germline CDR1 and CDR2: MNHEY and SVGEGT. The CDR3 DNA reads TGTGCCAGCAGTTTCTCCGGGACCAATGAAAAACTGTTTTTT. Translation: CASSFSGTNEKLFF.

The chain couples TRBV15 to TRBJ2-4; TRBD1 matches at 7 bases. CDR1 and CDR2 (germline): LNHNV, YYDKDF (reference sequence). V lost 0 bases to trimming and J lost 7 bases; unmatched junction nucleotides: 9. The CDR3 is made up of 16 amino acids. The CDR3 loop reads CATSRDRRQGPNIQYF. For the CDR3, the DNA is TGTGCCACCAGCAGAGATCGACGACAGGGACCGAACATTCAGTACTTC.

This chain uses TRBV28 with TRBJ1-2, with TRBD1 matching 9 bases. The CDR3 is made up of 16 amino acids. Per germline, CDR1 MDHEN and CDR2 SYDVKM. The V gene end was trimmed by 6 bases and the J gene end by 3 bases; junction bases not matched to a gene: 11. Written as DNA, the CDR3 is TGTGCCAGCAGCCCCGGACAGGGGCCTTGGGACTATGGCTACACCTTC. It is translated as CASSPGQGPWDYGYTF.

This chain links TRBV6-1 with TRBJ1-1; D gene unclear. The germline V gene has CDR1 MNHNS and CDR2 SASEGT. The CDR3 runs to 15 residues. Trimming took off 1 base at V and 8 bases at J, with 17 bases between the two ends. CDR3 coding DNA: TGTGCCAGCAGTGAAGGATGGGAGGTCAGTATCGAAGCTTTCTTT. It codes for CASSEGWEVSIEAFF.

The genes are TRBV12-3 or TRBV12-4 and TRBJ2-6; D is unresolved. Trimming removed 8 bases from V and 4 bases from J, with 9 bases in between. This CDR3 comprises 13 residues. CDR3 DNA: TGTGCCAGCTTACCCCCCGGGGCCAACGTCCTGACTTTC. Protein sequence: CASLPPGANVLTF.

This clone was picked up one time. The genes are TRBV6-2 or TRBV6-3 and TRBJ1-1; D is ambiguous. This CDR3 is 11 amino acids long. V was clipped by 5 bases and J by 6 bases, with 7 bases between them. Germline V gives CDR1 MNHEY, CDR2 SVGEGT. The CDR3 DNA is TGTGCCAGCAGTCAAAGTCCTGAAGCTTTCTTT. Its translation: CASSQSPEAFF.

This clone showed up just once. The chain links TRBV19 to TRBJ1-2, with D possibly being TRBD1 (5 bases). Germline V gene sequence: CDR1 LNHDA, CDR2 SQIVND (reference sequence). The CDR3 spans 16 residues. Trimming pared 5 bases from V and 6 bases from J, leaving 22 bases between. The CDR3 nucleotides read TGTGCCAGTAGTCCCAACCTTCAGGGTAAGATGGATGGCTACACCTTC. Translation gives CASSPNLQGKMDGYTF.

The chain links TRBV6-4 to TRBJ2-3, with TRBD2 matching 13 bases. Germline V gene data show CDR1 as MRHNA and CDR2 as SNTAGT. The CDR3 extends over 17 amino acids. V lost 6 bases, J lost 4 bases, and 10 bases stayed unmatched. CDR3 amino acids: CASSRTSGGEGADTQYF. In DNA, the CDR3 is TGTGCCAGCAGCCGGACTAGCGGGGGCGAAGGGGCAGATACGCAGTATTTT.

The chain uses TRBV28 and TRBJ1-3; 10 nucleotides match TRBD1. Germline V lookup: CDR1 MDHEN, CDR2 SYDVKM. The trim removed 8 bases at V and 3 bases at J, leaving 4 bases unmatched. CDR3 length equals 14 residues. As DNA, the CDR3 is TGTGCCAGCCGGACAGGGGGTGGTGGAAACACCATATATTTT. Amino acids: CASRTGGGGNTIYF.

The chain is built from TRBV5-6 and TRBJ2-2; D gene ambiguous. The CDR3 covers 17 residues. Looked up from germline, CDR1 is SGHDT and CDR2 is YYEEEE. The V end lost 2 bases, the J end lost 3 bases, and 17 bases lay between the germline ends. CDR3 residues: CASSLAPLGDYTGELFF. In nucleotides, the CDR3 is TGTGCCAGCAGCTTAGCCCCGTTGGGTGACTACACCGGGGAGCTGTTTTTT. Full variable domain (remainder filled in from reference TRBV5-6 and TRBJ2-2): DAGVTQSPTHLIKTRGQQVTLRCSPKSGHDTVSWYQQALGQGPQFIFQYYEEEERQRGNFPDRFSGHQFPNYSSELNVNALLLGDSALYLCASSLAPLGDYTGELFFGEGSRLTVL.

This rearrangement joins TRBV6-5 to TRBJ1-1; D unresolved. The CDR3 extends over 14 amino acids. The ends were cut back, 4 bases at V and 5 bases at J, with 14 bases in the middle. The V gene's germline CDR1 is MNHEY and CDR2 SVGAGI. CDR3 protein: CASSSNPPWTEAFF. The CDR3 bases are TGTGCCAGCAGTTCTAACCCCCCTTGGACTGAAGCTTTCTTT.

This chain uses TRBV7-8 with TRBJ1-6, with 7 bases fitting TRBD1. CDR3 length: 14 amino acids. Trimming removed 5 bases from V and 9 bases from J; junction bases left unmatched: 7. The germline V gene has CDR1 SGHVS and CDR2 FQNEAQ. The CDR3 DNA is TGTGCCAGCAGCCCTGGGACAGCGCTTTCACCCCTCCACTTT. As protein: CASSPGTALSPLHF.

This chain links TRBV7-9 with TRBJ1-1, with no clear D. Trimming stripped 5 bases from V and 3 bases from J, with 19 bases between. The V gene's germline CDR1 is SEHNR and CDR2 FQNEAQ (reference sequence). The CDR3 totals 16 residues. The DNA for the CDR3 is TGTGCCAGCAGCCATAGGAGGCGGGGAAGCGACACTGAAGCTTTCTTT. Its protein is CASSHRRRGSDTEAFF.

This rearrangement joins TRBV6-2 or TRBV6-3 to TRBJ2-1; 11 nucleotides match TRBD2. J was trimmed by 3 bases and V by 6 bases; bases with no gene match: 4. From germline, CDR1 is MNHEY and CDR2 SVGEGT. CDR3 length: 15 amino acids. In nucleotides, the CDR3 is TGTGCCAGCAGCTCCGGGACTAGCGGCTACAATGAGCAGTTCTTC. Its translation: CASSSGTSGYNEQFF.

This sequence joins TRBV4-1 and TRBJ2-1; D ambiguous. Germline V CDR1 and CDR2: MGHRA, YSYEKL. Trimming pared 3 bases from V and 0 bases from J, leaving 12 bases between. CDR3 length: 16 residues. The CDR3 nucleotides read TGCGCCAGCAGCCAGCCTCTGTCTAGCTCCTACAATGAGCAGTTCTTC. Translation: CASSQPLSSSYNEQFF.